This T cell receptor beta chain was sequenced during a study of tumor-infiltrating lymphocytes in primary liver carcinoma. Looking at the study overall: The yield of productive TCRbeta reads per sample was roughly 3.65 to 8 million and was similar across tissue types.

Study results and caveats: For tumor-adjacent and tumor-blood pairs, overlap was less than that seen for tumor region pairs. The 250 largest clones made up significantly more of tumor than blood repertoires (p = 0.039).

Germline assignment: CDR1 SGHAT and CDR2 FQNNGV. CDR3 length: 16 amino acids. Concerning this clonotype: Its cognate antigen is unknown. One end of the junction fails to match germline, which may point to a read error.

Bulk tissue was left unsorted, and RNA and DNA were co-extracted from about 20-30 mg of it. Infection with HBV was chronic in patients; they were treatment-naive. Using a constant-region primer together with ProtoScript II reverse transcriptase, TCR beta cDNA was made from approximately 0.55 ug of total RNA. Three rounds of nested multiplex PCR with slightly modified ARM-PCR produced TCR beta libraries. A C-beta reverse primer was combined with TRBV1-TRBV30 forward primers in the first two PCR rounds, and each round had about 10 cycles. TCRdb re-called the multiplex PCR reads through MiXCR, storing one row per CDR3 protein. The sample shows almost 45,000 distinct CDR3 sequences, roughly 75% of them seen only once.

Sequenced: tumor-adjacent normal liver tissue. The sequence was collected from a woman aged 30 to 39 with primary liver carcinoma and hepatitis B virus infection. The J gene is TRBJ2-3, the V gene TRBV11-2, with a tentative D call TRBD2 (5 bases). CDR3 coding DNA: TGTGGCAGCAACCCGAGGGAGACGTCGAGCACAGATACACAGTATTTT. Residues: CGSNPRETSSTDTQYF.